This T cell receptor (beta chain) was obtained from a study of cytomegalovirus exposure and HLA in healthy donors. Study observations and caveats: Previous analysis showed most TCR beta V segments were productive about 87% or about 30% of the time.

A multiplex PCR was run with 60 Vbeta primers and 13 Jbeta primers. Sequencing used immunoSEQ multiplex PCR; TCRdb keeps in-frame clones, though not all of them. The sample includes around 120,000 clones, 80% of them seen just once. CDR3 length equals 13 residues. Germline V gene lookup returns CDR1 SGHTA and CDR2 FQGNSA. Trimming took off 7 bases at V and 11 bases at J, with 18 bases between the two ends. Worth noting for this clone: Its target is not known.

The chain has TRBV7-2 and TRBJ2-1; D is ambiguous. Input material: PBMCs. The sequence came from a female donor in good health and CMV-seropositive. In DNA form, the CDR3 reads TGTGCCAGCACCTCCGACTCAAAGTTTAAGCAGTTCTTC. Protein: CASTSDSKFKQFF.